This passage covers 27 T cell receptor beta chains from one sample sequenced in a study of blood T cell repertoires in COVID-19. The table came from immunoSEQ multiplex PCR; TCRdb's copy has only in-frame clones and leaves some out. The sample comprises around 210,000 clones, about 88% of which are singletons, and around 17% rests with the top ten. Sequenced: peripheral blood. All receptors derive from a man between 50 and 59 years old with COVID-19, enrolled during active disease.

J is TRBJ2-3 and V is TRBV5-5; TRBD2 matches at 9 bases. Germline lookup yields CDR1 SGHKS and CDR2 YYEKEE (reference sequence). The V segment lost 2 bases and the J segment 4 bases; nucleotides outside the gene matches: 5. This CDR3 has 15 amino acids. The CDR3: CASSFIGGGADTQYF. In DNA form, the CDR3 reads TGTGCCAGCAGCTTCATAGGCGGGGGGGCAGATACGCAGTATTTT.

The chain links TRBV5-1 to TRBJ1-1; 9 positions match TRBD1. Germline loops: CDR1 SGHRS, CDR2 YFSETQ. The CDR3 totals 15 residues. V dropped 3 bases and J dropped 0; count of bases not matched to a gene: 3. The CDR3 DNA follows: TGCGCCAGCAGCTGGGGGACAGGGATGAACACTGAAGCTTTCTTT. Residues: CASSWGTGMNTEAFF.

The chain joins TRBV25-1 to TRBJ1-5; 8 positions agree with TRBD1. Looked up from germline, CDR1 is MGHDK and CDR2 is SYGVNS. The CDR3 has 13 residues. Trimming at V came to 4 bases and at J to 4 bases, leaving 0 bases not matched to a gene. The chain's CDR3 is CASSGTGNQPQHF. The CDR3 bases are TGTGCCAGCAGTGGGACAGGGAATCAGCCCCAGCATTTT.

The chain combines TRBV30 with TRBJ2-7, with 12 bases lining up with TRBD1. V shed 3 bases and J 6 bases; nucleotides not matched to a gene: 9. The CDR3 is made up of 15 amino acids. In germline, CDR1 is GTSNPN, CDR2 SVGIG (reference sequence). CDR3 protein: CAWRGGTGGLGEQYF. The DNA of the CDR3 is TGTGCCTGGAGGGGCGGGACAGGGGGCTTGGGCGAGCAGTACTTC.

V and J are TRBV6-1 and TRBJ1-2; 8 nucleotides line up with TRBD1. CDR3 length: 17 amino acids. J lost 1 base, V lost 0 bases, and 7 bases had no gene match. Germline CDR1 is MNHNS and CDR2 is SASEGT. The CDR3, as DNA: TGTGCCAGCAGTGAAGCGGCAGGGGGCTCGGATAACTATGGCTACACCTTC. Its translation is CASSEAAGGSDNYGYTF.

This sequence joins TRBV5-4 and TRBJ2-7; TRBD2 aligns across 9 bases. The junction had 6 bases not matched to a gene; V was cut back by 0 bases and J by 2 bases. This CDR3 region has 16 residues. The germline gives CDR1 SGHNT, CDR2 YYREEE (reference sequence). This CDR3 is CASSLEGLAGPYEQYF. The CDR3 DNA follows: TGTGCCAGCAGCTTGGAGGGGCTAGCGGGACCCTACGAGCAGTACTTC.

The CDR3 DNA sequence: TGTGCCAGTAGTATAATGGAGGGAAGTCGTGGCTACACCTTC. This translates into CASSIMEGSRGYTF. The chain uses TRBV19 and TRBJ1-2; D not resolved. The germline gives CDR1 LNHDA, CDR2 SQIVND (reference sequence). The CDR3 spans 14 residues. Between the trimmed V and J ends, which lost 2 bases and 7 bases, there was a span of 14 bases.

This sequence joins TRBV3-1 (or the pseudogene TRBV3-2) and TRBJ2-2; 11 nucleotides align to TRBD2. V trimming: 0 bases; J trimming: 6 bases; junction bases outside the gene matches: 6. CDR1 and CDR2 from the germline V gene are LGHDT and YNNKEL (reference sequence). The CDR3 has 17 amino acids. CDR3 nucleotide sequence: TGTGCCAGCAGCCAAGATCTGGCTAGCGGGAGGCCCGGGGAGCTGTTTTTT. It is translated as CASSQDLASGRPGELFF.

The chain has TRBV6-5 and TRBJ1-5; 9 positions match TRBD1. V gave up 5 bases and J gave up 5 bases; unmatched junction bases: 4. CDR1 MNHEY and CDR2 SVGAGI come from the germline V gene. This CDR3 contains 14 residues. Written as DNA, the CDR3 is TGTGCCAGCAGTAACAGGGGGCCCCATCAGCCCCAGCATTTT. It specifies CASSNRGPHQPQHF.

Here the CDR3 reads CASSPKAGELFF. The CDR3, as DNA: TGTGCCAGCAGTCCTAAAGCCGGGGAGCTGTTTTTT. The V call is TRBV13, the J call TRBJ2-2; the D is unclear. Germline V gene data show CDR1 as PRHDT and CDR2 as FYEKMQ (reference sequence). The CDR3 covers 12 residues. Trimming took off 6 bases at V and 6 bases at J, with 8 bases between the two ends. Full variable domain (missing parts from reference TRBV13 and TRBJ2-2): AAGVIQSPRHLIKEKRETATLKCYPIPRHDTVYWYQQGPGQDPQFLISFYEKMQSDKGSIPDRFSAQQFSDYHSELNMSSLELGDSALYFCASSPKAGELFFGEGSRLTVL.

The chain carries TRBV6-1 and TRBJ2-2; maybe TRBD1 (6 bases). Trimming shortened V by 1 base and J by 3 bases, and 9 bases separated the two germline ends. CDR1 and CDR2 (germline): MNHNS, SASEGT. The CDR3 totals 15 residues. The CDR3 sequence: CASSEVRGHTGELFF. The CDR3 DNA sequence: TGTGCCAGCAGTGAAGTCAGGGGCCACACCGGGGAGCTGTTTTTT.

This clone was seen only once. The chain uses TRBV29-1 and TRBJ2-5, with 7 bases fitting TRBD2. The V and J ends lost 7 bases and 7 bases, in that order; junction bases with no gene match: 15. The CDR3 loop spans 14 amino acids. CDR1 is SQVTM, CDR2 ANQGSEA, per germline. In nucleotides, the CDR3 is TGCAGCGGGGAGGCGGGAGCCTCCTCTGGGACCCAGTACTTC. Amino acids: CSGEAGASSGTQYF.

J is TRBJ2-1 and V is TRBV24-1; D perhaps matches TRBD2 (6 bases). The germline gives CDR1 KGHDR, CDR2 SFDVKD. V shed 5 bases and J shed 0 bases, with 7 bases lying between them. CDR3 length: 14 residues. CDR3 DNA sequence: TGTGCCACCAGTGTCGGGAGCTCCTACAATGAGCAGTTCTTC. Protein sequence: CATSVGSSYNEQFF.

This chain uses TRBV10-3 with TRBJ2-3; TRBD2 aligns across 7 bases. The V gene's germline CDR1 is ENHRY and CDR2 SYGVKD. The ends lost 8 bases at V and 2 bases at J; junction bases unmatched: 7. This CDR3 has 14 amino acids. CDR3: CAIGAGDSTDTQYF. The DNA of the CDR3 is TGTGCCATCGGGGCGGGGGACTCCACAGATACGCAGTATTTT.

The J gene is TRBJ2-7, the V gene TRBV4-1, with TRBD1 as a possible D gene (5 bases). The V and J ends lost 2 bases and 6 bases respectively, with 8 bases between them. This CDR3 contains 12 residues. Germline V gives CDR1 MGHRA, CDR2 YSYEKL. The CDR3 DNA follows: TGCGCCAGCAGCCAACTGGGGCTCGAGCAGTACTTC. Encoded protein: CASSQLGLEQYF.

Here the CDR3 reads CASSQEGYSTGGEQYF. As DNA, the CDR3 is TGTGCCAGCAGCCAAGAAGGCTATTCGACTGGAGGCGAGCAGTACTTC. The chain couples TRBV3-1 (or the pseudogene TRBV3-2) to TRBJ2-7, with a tentative D call TRBD2 (5 bases). The germline CDR1 and CDR2 sequences are LGHDT and YNNKEL (reference sequence). The CDR3 has 16 residues. Trimming cost V 0 bases and J 6 bases, with 18 bases left between them.

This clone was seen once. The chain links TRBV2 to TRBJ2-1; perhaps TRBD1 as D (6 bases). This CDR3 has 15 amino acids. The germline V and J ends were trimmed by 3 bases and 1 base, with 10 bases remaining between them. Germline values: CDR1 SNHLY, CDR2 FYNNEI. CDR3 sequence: CASSDPDRSYNEQFF. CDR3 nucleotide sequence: TGTGCCAGCAGTGACCCTGACAGGTCCTACAATGAGCAGTTCTTC.

The CDR3 loop reads CASSVAGQNYGYTF. Written as DNA, the CDR3 is TGTGCCAGCAGCGTAGCGGGACAAAACTATGGCTACACCTTC. This chain connects TRBV9 to TRBJ1-2, with D possibly TRBD1 on 6 matching bases. The CDR3 has 14 residues. Germline assignment: CDR1 SGDLS and CDR2 YYNGEE. The V end was cut by 0 bases, the J end by 2 bases, with 8 bases between.

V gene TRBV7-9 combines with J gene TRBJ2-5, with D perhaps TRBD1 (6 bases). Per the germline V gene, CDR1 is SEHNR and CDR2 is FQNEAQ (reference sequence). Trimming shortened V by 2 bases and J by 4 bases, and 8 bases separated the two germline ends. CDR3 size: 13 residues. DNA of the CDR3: TGTGCCAGCAGCTTATCAGGGGTAGAGACCCAGTACTTC. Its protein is CASSLSGVETQYF.

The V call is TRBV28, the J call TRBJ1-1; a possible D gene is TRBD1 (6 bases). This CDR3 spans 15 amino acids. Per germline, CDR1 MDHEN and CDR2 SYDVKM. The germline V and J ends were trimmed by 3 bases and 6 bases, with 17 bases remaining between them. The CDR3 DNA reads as TGTGCCAGCAGTTTGCAGCCAGGGGACCGGGCTGAAGCTTTCTTT. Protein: CASSLQPGDRAEAFF.

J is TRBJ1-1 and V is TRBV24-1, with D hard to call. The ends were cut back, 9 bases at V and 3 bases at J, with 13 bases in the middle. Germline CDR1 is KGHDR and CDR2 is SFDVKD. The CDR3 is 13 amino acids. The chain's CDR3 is CATFGVFDTEAFF. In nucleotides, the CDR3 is TGTGCCACCTTCGGGGTGTTTGACACTGAAGCTTTCTTT.

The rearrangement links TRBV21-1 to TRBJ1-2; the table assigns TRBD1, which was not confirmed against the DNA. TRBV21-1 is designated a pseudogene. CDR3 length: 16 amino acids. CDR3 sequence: CASSQQSKRQGGGYTF. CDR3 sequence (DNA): TGTGCCAGCAGCCAGCAAAGCAAGAGACAGGGGGGTGGCTACACCTTC.

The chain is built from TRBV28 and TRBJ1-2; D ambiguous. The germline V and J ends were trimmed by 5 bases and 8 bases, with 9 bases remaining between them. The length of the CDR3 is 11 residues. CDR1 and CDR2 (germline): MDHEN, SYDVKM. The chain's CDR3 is CASSPAAGYTF. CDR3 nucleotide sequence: TGTGCCAGCAGTCCCGCCGCGGGCTACACCTTC.

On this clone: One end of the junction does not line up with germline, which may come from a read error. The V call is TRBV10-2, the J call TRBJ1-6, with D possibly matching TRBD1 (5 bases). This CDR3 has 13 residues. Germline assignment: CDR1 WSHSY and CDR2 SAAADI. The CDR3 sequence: CASCDSDNSPLHF. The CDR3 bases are TGCGCCAGCTGTGACAGCGATAATTCACCCCTCCACTTT.

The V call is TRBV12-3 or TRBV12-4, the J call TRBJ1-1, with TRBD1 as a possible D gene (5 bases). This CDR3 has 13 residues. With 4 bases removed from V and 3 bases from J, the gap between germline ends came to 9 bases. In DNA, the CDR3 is TGTGCCAGCAGTTGGGGGGAGGACACTGAAGCTTTCTTT. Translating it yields CASSWGEDTEAFF.

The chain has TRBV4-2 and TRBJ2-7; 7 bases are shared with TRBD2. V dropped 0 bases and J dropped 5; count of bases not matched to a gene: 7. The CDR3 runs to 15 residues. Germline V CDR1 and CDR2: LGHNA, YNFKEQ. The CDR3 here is CASSQEVAGGHEQYF. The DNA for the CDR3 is TGTGCCAGCAGCCAAGAAGTAGCGGGTGGCCACGAGCAGTACTTC.

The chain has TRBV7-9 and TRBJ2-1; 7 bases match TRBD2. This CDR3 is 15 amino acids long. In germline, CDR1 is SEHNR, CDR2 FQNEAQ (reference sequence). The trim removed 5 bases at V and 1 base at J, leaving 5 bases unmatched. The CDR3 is CASSNGRRSYNEQFF. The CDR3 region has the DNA TGTGCCAGCAGCAACGGGAGGAGGTCCTACAATGAGCAGTTCTTC.